Here is one T cell receptor (beta chain) with its context. This entry belongs to a study of T cell changes during pregnancy in multiple sclerosis. Assay used: immunoSEQ multiplex PCR; TCRdb lists only in-frame clones, some missing. The repertoire holds about 50,000 clones, with 80% to 95% as singletons. CDR1 and CDR2 from the germline V gene are LGHNA and YSLEER. Between the trimmed V and J ends, which lost 1 base and 4 bases, there was a span of 13 bases. The CDR3 has 15 amino acids. Specimen: CD4+ T cells from peripheral blood mononuclear cells, collected after pregnancy. V and J are TRBV4-3 and TRBJ2-5, with a weak D call TRBD1 (5 bases). This sequence was found in a female donor with multiple sclerosis, enrolled in a pregnancy study. The CDR3 reads CASSQGQGRGETQYF. CDR3 sequence (DNA): TGCGCCAGCAGCCAAGGGCAGGGTAGGGGAGAGACCCAGTACTTC.